The entry that follows covers one TCR beta chain sequence. These data are taken from a study of blood T cell repertoires in COVID-19. Sequencing used immunoSEQ multiplex PCR; TCRdb keeps in-frame clones, though not all of them. The data hold approximately 97,000 clones, with approximately 86% observed a single time. The source is a woman aged 80 or over with acute or convalescent COVID-19. Sequenced: peripheral blood.

The CDR3 is CASSFGGNLWDTQYF. The CDR3 region has the DNA TGTGCCAGCAGCTTCGGGGGGAACCTTTGGGATACGCAGTATTTT. This chain connects TRBV11-2 to TRBJ2-3, with 7 bases lining up with TRBD2. The V and J ends lost 3 bases and 6 bases, in that order; junction bases with no gene match: 9. The CDR3 sequence is 15 residues long. The germline V gene has CDR1 SGHAT and CDR2 FQNNGV.